This paragraph reports one T cell receptor beta chain. The antigen is not known. The assay that was used to sequence DNA from cultured CD4+ T cells was the Oncomine TCR Beta short-read assay. Once CD4+ T cells had been cultured, genomic DNA was extracted from them. TCRdb ran MiXCR on the PCR reads and lists one entry per CDR3 protein. This table holds 8,500 to 13,000 distinct CDR3 sequences, 22% found once. These data originate in a study of vaccination and CD4 T cells after COVID-19. Study overall: The peptides that stimulated the cells were overlapping spike peptides from SARS-CoV-2, HCoV-NL63, HCoV-OC43 and HCoV-229E. As a positive control, some control cultures were given a CEFX pool, while others were given an HIV-1 Nef pool or no peptide.

Regarding treatment: 10-day PBMC culture with coronavirus spike peptide pools or control peptides (ViraFEST assay). The CDR3 runs to 13 residues. Deletions cut 8 bases from V and 2 bases from J, with 12 bases between. Germline V gene data show CDR1 as MNHNS and CDR2 as SASEGT. This chain links TRBV6-1 with TRBJ1-2; D is possibly TRBD1 (5 bases). This sequence originates from a human donor who had recovered from COVID-19. This specimen was CD4+ T cells from blood, cultured in vitro, taken after SARS-CoV-2 vaccination. The DNA of the CDR3 is TGTGCCAGCCGGGGCGGGGCCAACTATGGCTACACCTTC. This codes for CASRGGANYGYTF.